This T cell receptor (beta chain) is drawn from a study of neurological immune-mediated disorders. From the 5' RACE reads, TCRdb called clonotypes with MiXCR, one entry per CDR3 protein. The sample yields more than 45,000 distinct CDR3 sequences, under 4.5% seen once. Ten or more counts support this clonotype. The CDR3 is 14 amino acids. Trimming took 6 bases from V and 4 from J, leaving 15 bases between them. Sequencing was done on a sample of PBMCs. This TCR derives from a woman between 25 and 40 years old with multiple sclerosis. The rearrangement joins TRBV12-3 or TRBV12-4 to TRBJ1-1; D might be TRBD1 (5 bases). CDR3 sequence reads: CASRKGTEGTEAFF. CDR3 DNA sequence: TGTGCCAGCAGGAAAGGGACCGAGGGCACTGAAGCTTTCTTT.